This is a list of T cell receptor beta chains from one sample in a study of T-cell memory formation after mild COVID-19. Each CDR3 protein is one row after TCRdb ran MiXCR on the 5' RACE reads. The repertoire holds roughly 500,000 distinct CDR3 sequences, roughly 22% seen once, with roughly an eighth in the top ten. Sequenced material: PBMCs or a T cell subset sorted from them (not recorded which). These receptors all stem from an adult woman who had mild COVID-19 (a few samples of this study predate the infection). Cell type and time point are not known. CDR3s include the opening cysteine and the closing phenylalanine or tryptophan. Fields, in order: D gene, V gene, J gene, clone size, CDR3 protein, CDR3 DNA. A D gene is named only where the DNA matches it firmly. Clone size is stated in some rows and not others, as once, few, many or a class when expanded.

TRBD2	TRBV5-6	TRBJ2-7	NA	CASSLITTSAVGYF	TGTGCCAGCAGCTTAATCACGACTAGCGCCGTGGGGTACTTC
NA	TRBV30	TRBJ1-2	NA	CAWSFGWGYTF	TGTGCCTGGAGTTTTGGGTGGGGCTACACCTTC
NA	TRBV4-2	TRBJ2-5	few	CASSQDQRGTQETQYF	TGTGCCAGCAGCCAAGATCAAAGGGGGACGCAAGAGACCCAGTACTTC
TRBD1	TRBV7-2	TRBJ2-7	NA	CASSLEDGTVAYEQYF	TGTGCCAGCAGCTTAGAAGACGGGACAGTTGCCTACGAGCAGTACTTC
TRBD1	TRBV5-4	TRBJ1-2	few	CASSFPTGSNYGYTF	TGTGCCAGCAGCTTCCCGACAGGGAGTAACTATGGCTACACCTTC
TRBD2	TRBV12-3/TRBV12-4	TRBJ2-7	NA	CASTPTRLAESYEQYF	TGTGCCAGCACCCCCACTCGACTAGCGGAGTCCTACGAGCAGTACTTC
NA	TRBV4-1	TRBJ1-1	NA	CASSQKREEAGEAFF	TGCGCCAGCAGCCAAAAACGTGAGGAGGCAGGGGAAGCTTTCTTT
NA	TRBV7-6	TRBJ2-3	few	CASSSRAFPSTDTQYF	TGTGCCAGCAGCTCGAGGGCTTTTCCTAGCACAGATACGCAGTATTTT
TRBD1	TRBV27	TRBJ2-3	once	CASSPMGQGFTDTQYF	TGTGCCAGCAGTCCAATGGGACAGGGGTTCACAGATACGCAGTATTTT
TRBD2	TRBV5-1	TRBJ2-7	NA	CASSLTGPGLAGAAREQYF	TGCGCCAGCAGCTTGACGGGTCCAGGACTAGCGGGGGCAGCTCGCGAGCAGTACTTC
NA	TRBV6-5	TRBJ2-1	few	CASGIGGGYEQFF	TGTGCCAGCGGGATAGGAGGGGGATACGAGCAGTTCTTC
NA	TRBV7-2	TRBJ2-7	NA	CASSLGRIYEQYF	TGTGCCAGCAGCTTGGGCCGGATCTACGAGCAGTACTTC
TRBD1	TRBV20-1	TRBJ1-1	NA	CSAPGWEGARAEAFF	TGCAGTGCCCCGGGATGGGAGGGGGCCCGGGCTGAAGCTTTCTTT
NA	TRBV6-5	TRBJ2-1	few	CASSPQGGIYNEQFF	TGTGCCAGCAGCCCTCAGGGGGGGATATACAATGAGCAGTTCTTC
NA	TRBV12-3/TRBV12-4	TRBJ1-5	NA	CASTIDSNQPQHF	TGTGCCAGCACTATTGACAGCAATCAGCCCCAGCATTTT
NA	TRBV4-3	TRBJ2-2	NA	CASSRVIAGADTGELFF	TGCGCCAGCAGCCGAGTGATAGCAGGGGCGGACACCGGGGAGCTGTTTTTT
NA	TRBV5-1	TRBJ2-1	few	CASKQGREMGYNEQFF	TGCGCCAGCAAACAGGGGCGGGAGATGGGTTACAATGAGCAGTTCTTC
TRBD1	TRBV18	TRBJ2-5	NA	CASSPDGTGVKETQYF	TGTGCCAGCTCACCCGACGGGACAGGGGTGAAAGAGACCCAGTACTTC
NA	TRBV7-9	TRBJ1-2	NA	CASSEAGLLGYGYTF	TGTGCCAGCAGCGAAGCAGGTCTTTTAGGGTATGGCTACACCTTC
TRBD1	TRBV12-3/TRBV12-4	TRBJ1-5	NA	CASSRRTGEVVQPQHF	TGTGCCAGCAGCCGTAGGACAGGGGAGGTTGTACAGCCCCAGCATTTT
TRBD1	TRBV18	TRBJ1-1	NA	CASSPIRQGPGAEAFF	TGTGCCAGCTCACCAATCAGACAGGGGCCCGGAGCTGAAGCTTTCTTT
NA	TRBV5-1	TRBJ1-2	many	CASSLQNYGYTF	TGCGCCAGCAGCTTGCAGAACTATGGCTACACCTTC
NA	TRBV5-1	TRBJ2-5	NA	CASSSRGAETQYF	TGCGCCAGCAGCTCTAGGGGGGCCGAGACCCAGTACTTC
TRBD2	TRBV25-1	TRBJ2-7	few	CASSDRSGKLAVYEQYF	TGTGCCAGCAGTGATCGTAGCGGGAAATTAGCCGTCTACGAGCAGTACTTC
NA	TRBV19	TRBJ2-1	NA	CASSMPPYNEQFF	TGTGCCAGTAGTATGCCCCCGTACAATGAGCAGTTCTTC
NA	TRBV27	TRBJ2-2	NA	CASSLSLMGTGELFF	TGTGCCAGCAGTTTATCCCTAATGGGCACCGGGGAGCTGTTTTTT
NA	TRBV7-6	TRBJ1-6	few	CASSLWEGGKTSSSYNSPLHF	TGTGCCAGCAGCTTGTGGGAGGGGGGGAAGACTTCTAGCTCCTATAATTCACCCCTCCACTTT
TRBD2	TRBV7-3	TRBJ2-5	NA	CASSSTPTSGEETQYF	TGTGCCAGCAGCTCTACCCCGACTAGCGGGGAAGAGACCCAGTACTTC
NA	TRBV30	TRBJ2-7	many	CAWSRTSFRSYEQYF	TGTGCCTGGAGCCGCACGTCTTTCCGGTCCTACGAGCAGTACTTC
NA	TRBV30	TRBJ1-1	few	CAWSGLFRDKGTEAFF	TGTGCCTGGAGTGGCTTGTTCCGGGACAAAGGGACTGAAGCTTTCTTT
TRBD1	TRBV7-2	TRBJ2-7	few	CASAIQGTGVYYEQYF	TGTGCCAGCGCTATACAGGGGACAGGGGTCTACTACGAGCAGTACTTC
TRBD2	TRBV7-9	TRBJ2-1	few	CASSLSGLGVLNEQFF	TGTGCCAGCAGCTTATCAGGACTAGGTGTTCTGAATGAGCAGTTCTTC
NA	TRBV5-1	TRBJ2-5	NA	CASSFKLQETQYF	TGCGCCAGCAGCTTTAAATTACAAGAGACCCAGTACTTC
NA	TRBV4-1	TRBJ2-1	NA	CASSQDYPGSSYNEQFF	TGCGCCAGCAGCCAAGATTATCCAGGAAGCTCCTACAATGAGCAGTTCTTC